A selection of T cell receptor beta chains follows, all from one sample in a study of PD-1 blockade in mismatch repair-deficient tumors. Profiled with immunoSEQ multiplex PCR; TCRdb holds only in-frame clones, not every one. The sample has 30,000 to 45,000 clones; more than 75% are singletons. Sequencing used peripheral blood, obtained approximately 80 weeks after starting pembrolizumab. The receptors were sampled from an adult with mismatch repair-deficient cancer. CDR3s include the opening cysteine and the closing phenylalanine or tryptophan. D genes are given only for firm matches. Expanded clones are given a class, and other clones once, few, many or no size at all.

>TRBD1|TRBJ2-1|few|TRBV19
TGTGCCAGTAGTCCGGGACAGGGTCAGAGTGAGCAGTTCTTC
CASSPGQGQSEQFF
>NA|TRBJ1-1|NA|TRBV29-1
TGCAGCGTTACAGGGATAGGGGCTGAAGCTTTCTTT
CSVTGIGAEAFF
>TRBD2|TRBJ2-1|NA|TRBV7-6
TGTGCCAGCAGTTCGGGACTAGCGGTCCTCAATGAGCAGTTCTTC
CASSSGLAVLNEQFF
>NA|TRBJ1-3|NA|TRBV6-6
TGTGCCAGCAGCAATGAGCCGTACACCATATATTTT
CASSNEPYTIYF
>NA|TRBJ1-1|NA|TRBV6-1
TGTGCCAGCAGGAGGGGCTTTCAGGGTAAAGCTTTCTTT
CASRRGFQGKAFF
>NA|TRBJ2-2|NA|TRBV7-2
TGTGCCAGCAGCTTAGATGGGGCTACGTCACTTTCCACCGGGGAGCTGTTTTTT
CASSLDGATSLSTGELFF
>NA|TRBJ2-7|NA|TRBV7-8
TGTGCCAGCAGCTCCTCTGAAGCCTACGAGCAGTACTTC
CASSSSEAYEQYF
>NA|TRBJ2-5|NA|TRBV13
TGTGCCAGCAGCTTAGCACAGGGCGGGTTGGAGACCCAGTACTTC
CASSLAQGGLETQYF
>NA|TRBJ1-5|few|TRBV30
TGTGCCTGGAGTGTACACAGTGATCAGCCCCAGCATTTT
CAWSVHSDQPQHF
>NA|TRBJ1-1|NA|TRBV10-3
TGTGCCACTTTGATTGTCGGCGCCGGGGGCACTGAAGCTTTCTTT
CATLIVGAGGTEAFF
>TRBD2|TRBJ2-7|NA|TRBV18
TGTGCCAGCTCACCAGCTAGCGGGGCCTACGAGCAGTACTTC
CASSPASGAYEQYF
>TRBD1|TRBJ2-7|NA|TRBV5-6
TGTGCCAGCAGTTACAGGGGCCAAGGCGGCGAGCAGTACTTC
CASSYRGQGGEQYF
>TRBD2|TRBJ2-1|few|TRBV6-6
TGTGCCAGCATCGGGACTAGCGGGAACAATGAGCAGTTCTTC
CASIGTSGNNEQFF
>NA|TRBJ2-3|NA|TRBV5-5
TGTGCCAGCAGCTTGGAAGGTAGGGTCGGAGGAGCAGATACGCAGTATTTT
CASSLEGRVGGADTQYF
>NA|TRBJ2-5|NA|TRBV19
TGTGCCAGTAGGCTGAGGCATCGTGGAATCCAAGAGACCCAGTACTTC
CASRLRHRGIQETQYF
>NA|TRBJ2-7|NA|TRBV6-6
TGTGCCAGCAGCCCCCCCGGGTTCTACGAGCAGTACTTC
CASSPPGFYEQYF
>TRBD1|TRBJ1-1|NA|TRBV27
TGTGCCAGCAGAATGAGACAGGGTCCTTCTGAAGCTTTCTTT
CASRMRQGPSEAFF
>NA|TRBJ1-2|once|TRBV28
TGTGCCAGCAGTGAACCGACAGCACCTTATGGCTACACCTTC
CASSEPTAPYGYTF
>TRBD2|TRBJ2-7|NA|TRBV19
TGTGCCAGTTCAGGTGCGGGAGGGCCCTACGAGCAGTACTTC
CASSGAGGPYEQYF
>NA|TRBJ1-3|NA|TRBV9
TGTGCCAGCAGCGCCACCTGGCAGGTTGGAAACACCATATATTTT
CASSATWQVGNTIYF
>TRBD1|TRBJ1-2|NA|TRBV27
TGTGCCAGCGCCCGTAAACCGGGACAGGGGGCCTATGGCTACACCTTC
CASARKPGQGAYGYTF
>TRBD1|TRBJ1-1|NA|TRBV5-5
TGTGCCAGCAGCTTGGCCGGGACAGGGCTCGCTGAAGCTTTCTTT
CASSLAGTGLAEAFF
>NA|TRBJ1-4|NA|TRBV18
TGTGCCAGCTCACCGGAAGGAGAAAAACTGTTTTTT
CASSPEGEKLFF
>TRBD2|TRBJ2-7|once|TRBV29-1
TGCAGCGTTCGTAGCGGGAGTGACGAGCAGTACTTC
CSVRSGSDEQYF
>NA|TRBJ1-1|NA|TRBV2
TGTGCCAGCAGCCAGGGTGAGGGAACTGAAGCTTTCTTT
CASSQGEGTEAFF
>NA|TRBJ2-5|NA|TRBV9
TGTGCCAGCAGCGTAGGGGGGGACAGCAGGGCCCAGTACTTC
CASSVGGDSRAQYF
>NA|TRBJ1-2|few|TRBV5-4
TGTGCCAGCAGGGGGGAGGGGCCGAACTATGGCTACACCTTC
CASRGEGPNYGYTF
>NA|TRBJ2-7|NA|TRBV9
TGTGCCAGCAGCCCCACTGACATTTCCTACGAGCAGTACTTC
CASSPTDISYEQYF
>NA|TRBJ2-5|NA|TRBV5-1
TGCGCCAGCAGCTTGGGCAGGAACCAAGAGACCCAGTACTTC
CASSLGRNQETQYF
>NA|TRBJ2-3|NA|TRBV6-5
TGTGCCAGCAGCCGTCCAGGAAGCACAGATACGCAGTATTTT
CASSRPGSTDTQYF
>TRBD1|TRBJ1-1|NA|TRBV30
TGTGCCTGGAGTGGGGGGACAGGGACGAACACTGGGCTCTTT
CAWSGGTGTNTGLF
>NA|TRBJ2-7|NA|TRBV28
TGTGCCAGCAGTTTTTTAGGCAACGAGCAGTACTTC
CASSFLGNEQYF
>TRBD1|TRBJ2-1|NA|TRBV5-8
TGTGCCAGCAGCTTTCCACCGGGACAGGGTAGCAATGAGCAGTTCTTC
CASSFPPGQGSNEQFF
>TRBD1|TRBJ1-1|NA|TRBV2
TGTGCCAGCCAGACAGGGCCGAACACTGAAGCTTTCTTT
CASQTGPNTEAFF
>TRBD1|TRBJ1-1|NA|TRBV7-8
TGTGCCAGCAGCTTAGATTCAGGGGGCCAGGGCCGAGCTTTCTTT
CASSLDSGGQGRAFF
>NA|TRBJ1-2|NA|TRBV6-1
TGTGCCAGCAGTGAAGCGCCACAGACCTATGGCTACACCTTC
CASSEAPQTYGYTF
>TRBD1|TRBJ1-3|few|TRBV7-3
TGTGCCAGCAGCAGAGCAGGGGGCGCAGCTGGAAACACCATATATTTT
CASSRAGGAAGNTIYF
>NA|TRBJ1-2|NA|TRBV11-2
TGTGCCAGCAGCTTTACCGGCACAACTAACTATGGCTACACCTTC
CASSFTGTTNYGYTF
>NA|TRBJ2-1|NA|TRBV20-1
TGCAGTGCTAGGGAGTACAATGAGCAGTTCTTC
CSAREYNEQFF
>TRBD1|TRBJ2-1|NA|TRBV9
TGTGCCAGCAGCCCCCAAGGGGGCCGCGCCTACAATGAGCAGTTCTTC
CASSPQGGRAYNEQFF
>NA|TRBJ2-1|NA|TRBV7-9
TGTGCCAGCAGTTCGACCCGGGAGCGGCGGGCTGAGCAGTTCTTC
CASSSTRERRAEQFF
>NA|TRBJ1-3|NA|TRBV30
TGTGCCTGGAGTCTGCCGGGCTCGGCTGGAAACACCATATATTTT
CAWSLPGSAGNTIYF
>NA|TRBJ2-3|NA|TRBV27
TGTGCCAGCAGAACCCAGGGTAGCACAGATACGCAGTATTTT
CASRTQGSTDTQYF
>TRBD1|TRBJ1-5|NA|TRBV19
TGTGCCAGTAGTAAGGACAGGGGGATTGTTCAGCCCCAGCATTTT
CASSKDRGIVQPQHF
>NA|TRBJ2-1|NA|TRBV6-5
TGTGCCAGCAGTCCCCCCGGCTACAATGAGCAGTTCTTC
CASSPPGYNEQFF
>NA|TRBJ1-5|NA|TRBV4-3
TGCGCCAGCAGCCAAGCAGCAAGCAATCAGCCCCAGCATTTT
CASSQAASNQPQHF
>NA|TRBJ1-2|NA|TRBV5-4
TGTGCCAGCAGCTCGCCCGGGGCAGCAAATGGCTACACCTTC
CASSSPGAANGYTF
>NA|TRBJ2-6|once|TRBV30
TGTGCCTGGATGAGGTGGGCCTCTCACTCTGGGGCCAACGTCCTGACTTTC
CAWMRWASHSGANVLTF
>NA|TRBJ1-1|NA|TRBV7-2
TGTGCCAGCAGCTTACAAGGGGCCACTGAAGCTTTCTTT
CASSLQGATEAFF
>NA|TRBJ2-7|NA|TRBV4-1
TGCGCCAGCAGCCAAGAGGGTCTAGCGAGCGCCTACGAGCAGTACTTC
CASSQEGLASAYEQYF
>NA|TRBJ1-1|NA|TRBV18
TGTGCCAGCTCACCAGGCATGAACACTGAAGCTTTCTTT
CASSPGMNTEAFF
>NA|TRBJ1-4|NA|TRBV15
TGTGCCACCAGCAGACGACAGGACATGGAACTGTTTTTT
CATSRRQDMELFF
>NA|TRBJ2-7|NA|TRBV29-1
TGCAGCGTTGTGGGGCAGGCCGCCTACGAGCAGTACTTC
CSVVGQAAYEQYF